Listed below are T cell receptor beta chains from one sample, sequenced in a study of regulatory T cells in long-lasting Graves disease. TCRdb re-called the multiplex PCR reads with MiXCR, one entry per CDR3 protein. Of 390,000 or so distinct CDR3 sequences listed, roughly 24% are singletons. The starting material was peripheral blood mononuclear cells (PBMCs), obtained when the disease was refractory, from a patient treated with antithyroid drugs. Every receptor here comes from a woman aged 40 to 50 with Graves disease. Both conserved end residues are part of each CDR3. The D gene is left open where the match is weak. Expanded clones get a size class; other rows say once, few or many, or leave the size out.

D	V	length	J	size	DNA	CDR3
NA	TRBV6-2/TRBV6-3	18	TRBJ2-6	many	TGTGCCAGCAGTTACTTTCCCAGCCAGGCCTCTGGGGCCAACGTCCTGACTTTC	CASSYFPSQASGANVLTF
NA	TRBV20-1	16	TRBJ2-5	NA	TGCAGTGCCCATCCGATAGGGGCCGTTGGAGATAAGACCCAGTACTTC	CSAHPIGAVGDKTQYF
NA	TRBV9	14	TRBJ2-5	NA	TGTGCCAGCAGCGTAGGTGCAGCCCAAGAGACCCAGTACTTC	CASSVGAAQETQYF
NA	TRBV5-5	15	TRBJ1-1	NA	TGTGCCAGCAGCTTGGTTTGGGTGGGAAACACTGAAGCTTTCTTT	CASSLVWVGNTEAFF
TRBD1	TRBV28	16	TRBJ2-5	once	TGTGCCAGCAGGCCCGGGGGGACAGGGGGCCAAGAGACCCAGTACTTC	CASRPGGTGGQETQYF
TRBD2	TRBV4-2	15	TRBJ2-7	NA	TGTGCCAGCAGCGTGCGGGAGGCTAGCTCCTACGAGCAGTACTTC	CASSVREASSYEQYF
TRBD2	TRBV13	16	TRBJ2-5	many	TGTGCCAGCAGCTACTATTTAGCGGGAGAGGGAGAGACCCAGTACTTC	CASSYYLAGEGETQYF
NA	TRBV27	11	TRBJ2-3	many	TGTGCCAGCAGTTCCACAGATACGCAGTATTTT	CASSSTDTQYF
NA	TRBV7-2	12	TRBJ1-4	many	TGTGCCAGCAGCTTAGCCCATGAAAAACTGTTTTTT	CASSLAHEKLFF
NA	TRBV20-1	12	TRBJ2-7	few	TGCAGCGGTGAGGGCCTATCCTACGAGCAGTACTTC	CSGEGLSYEQYF
NA	TRBV6-1	14	TRBJ2-7	many	TGTGCCAGCAATCGGGGAGGAAGACTCTACGAGCAGTACTTC	CASNRGGRLYEQYF
NA	TRBV30	14	TRBJ2-7	NA	TGTGCCTCCTTTAAATGGGACAACTCCTACGAGCAGTACTTC	CASFKWDNSYEQYF
TRBD2	TRBV19	14	TRBJ2-2	many	TGTGCCAGTAGTATCTTAGCGGGGACCGGGGAGCTGTTTTTT	CASSILAGTGELFF
NA	TRBV24-1	14	TRBJ1-6	few	TGTGCCACCAGTGAAGGTTTTCCGGGTTCACCCCTCCACTTT	CATSEGFPGSPLHF
NA	TRBV12-3/TRBV12-4	14	TRBJ2-1	NA	TGTGCCAGCAGTTTAAGGCGGGTGAGGAATGAGCAGTTCTTC	CASSLRRVRNEQFF
TRBD1	TRBV28	14	TRBJ2-7	many	TGTGCCAGCAGTTTAGACAGGGTTGGTATCGAGCAGTACTTC	CASSLDRVGIEQYF
NA	TRBV6-5	14	TRBJ1-2	many	TGTGCCAGCAGTTACTCCGTGGGGGGCTTGGGCTACACCTTC	CASSYSVGGLGYTF
NA	TRBV12-5	16	TRBJ1-2	many	TGTGCTAGTGGTTTGGTACTGAATTCAGCTAACTATGGCTACACCTTC	CASGLVLNSANYGYTF
NA	TRBV29-1	15	TRBJ2-5	NA	TGCAGCGGTCAACCCGGGACGCAGAAACAAGAGACCCAGTACTTC	CSGQPGTQKQETQYF
TRBD2	TRBV5-1	15	TRBJ2-1	NA	TGCGCCAGCAGCCTTTCTAGCGGGAGTGTTAATGAGCAGTTCTTC	CASSLSSGSVNEQFF
NA	TRBV12-3/TRBV12-4	18	TRBJ1-3	many	TGTGCCAGCAGTAAACCGCAGGGACCGGGCGGTTCTGGAAACACCATATATTTT	CASSKPQGPGGSGNTIYF
TRBD2	TRBV20-1	16	TRBJ2-5	many	TGCAGTGCCACCAACCTAAGGACTAGCGTACAAGAGACCCAGTACTTC	CSATNLRTSVQETQYF
NA	TRBV5-1	17	TRBJ2-7	NA	TGCGCCAGCAGCCCGCGACCCCGGGGAAAGCCTCCCTACGAGCAGTACTTC	CASSPRPRGKPPYEQYF
TRBD2	TRBV13	17	TRBJ2-7	many	TGTGCCAGCAGCTCCCTCCGCTGGGCGGGAGGGGGGATCGAGCAGTACTTC	CASSSLRWAGGGIEQYF
NA	TRBV18	14	TRBJ1-1	NA	TGTGCCAGCTCACCCGGGACCGTACATCCTGAAGCTTTCTTT	CASSPGTVHPEAFF
NA	TRBV7-2	12	TRBJ1-4	few	TGTGCCAGCAGCTTTCGGGTCACAGAACTGTTTTTT	CASSFRVTELFF
NA	TRBV5-6	13	TRBJ1-1	NA	TGTGCCAGCAGCCATGGGGGGTACACTGAAGCTTTCTTT	CASSHGGYTEAFF
NA	TRBV27	19	TRBJ2-7	many	TGTGCCAGCAGTCCCCTGAAAGGTTACGGAGGGCTTTCCTACTACGAGCAGTACTTC	CASSPLKGYGGLSYYEQYF
NA	TRBV6-1	17	TRBJ1-5	few	TGTGCCAGCAGCCCCTGGATAGGCAGGGGTGTCGGTCAGCCCCAGCATTTT	CASSPWIGRGVGQPQHF
NA	TRBV29-1	12	TRBJ1-2	many	TGCAGCGTTGAAGGTAGATTCCATGGCTACACCTTC	CSVEGRFHGYTF
NA	TRBV2	14	TRBJ1-5	many	TGTGCCAGCAGTGAGATGGCAGTCGGTCAGCCCCAGCATTTT	CASSEMAVGQPQHF
TRBD1	TRBV28	24	TRBJ2-5	NA	TGTGCCAGCAGCCAAGTTAGGGTCCGTTTAACAGGGGGCATGGGACGGGAGATTGCCGAGACCCAGTACTTC	CASSQVRVRLTGGMGREIAETQYF
NA	TRBV28	12	TRBJ2-7	many	TGTGCCAGCGAAGGCAGGGGCTACGAGCAGTACTTC	CASEGRGYEQYF
NA	TRBV7-8	16	TRBJ1-5	few	TGTGCCAGCAGCTTAGCGAGGGCCCATAGCAATCAGCCCCAGCATTTT	CASSLARAHSNQPQHF
TRBD1	TRBV27	15	TRBJ1-5	NA	TGTGCCAGCAGCCAGGGGACAGGGGGAACCCAGCCCCAGCATTTT	CASSQGTGGTQPQHF
TRBD1	TRBV2	15	TRBJ2-5	many	TGTGCCAGCAGTGAGGGGGACAGGGGTTGGGAGACCCAGTACTTC	CASSEGDRGWETQYF
TRBD1	TRBV7-3	15	TRBJ2-7	many	TGTGCCAGCAGCTCCGGACAGGGACTCTCCTACGAGCAGTACTTC	CASSSGQGLSYEQYF
NA	TRBV2	14	TRBJ1-1	many	TGTGCCAGCAGTGAACGGGCAGGGAGTGGTGAAGCTTTCTTT	CASSERAGSGEAFF
NA	TRBV3-1	11	TRBJ2-7	many	TGTGCCAGCAGCCGCGTATACGAGCAGTACTTC	CASSRVYEQYF
NA	TRBV10-2	14	TRBJ2-5	NA	TGCGCCAGCAGTGGAACGGGACTCCAAGAGACCCAGTACTTC	CASSGTGLQETQYF
TRBD2	TRBV20-1	14	TRBJ2-7	many	TGCAGTGCGCCAAAAGCGGGAGTGACCTACGAGCAGTACTTC	CSAPKAGVTYEQYF
TRBD1	TRBV28	11	TRBJ2-7	NA	TGTGCCAGCGGCAGGGGGCTCGAGCAGTACTTC	CASGRGLEQYF
NA	TRBV30	12	TRBJ2-2	NA	TGTGCCTGGAGTCGGGGCTCCGGGGAGCTGTTTTTT	CAWSRGSGELFF
NA	TRBV20-1	15	TRBJ1-5	NA	TGCAGTGCTAGGGTCCTGATCGCGGGGAATCAGCCCCAGCATTTT	CSARVLIAGNQPQHF
TRBD1	TRBV10-3	15	TRBJ2-7	many	TGTGCCATCAGTGGGGCGGACAGGGGCACTTTTGAGCAGTACTTC	CAISGADRGTFEQYF
TRBD1	TRBV28	13	TRBJ2-7	many	TGTGCCAGCAACCAGGACAGGGTACGGGAGCAGTACTTC	CASNQDRVREQYF
TRBD1	TRBV5-1	18	TRBJ2-6	few	TGCGCCAGCAGCTCCTGGACAGGCCTGACCTCTGGGGCCAACGTCCTGACTTTC	CASSSWTGLTSGANVLTF
TRBD1	TRBV5-1	15	TRBJ1-2	few	TGCGCCAGCAGCTGGGGGACAGGGGGCCTCTATGGCTACACCTTC	CASSWGTGGLYGYTF
NA	TRBV12-3/TRBV12-4	13	TRBJ2-7	many	TGTGCCAGCAGTTACAGACGGTTCTACGAGCAGTACTTC	CASSYRRFYEQYF
TRBD1	TRBV28	14	TRBJ2-7	few	TGTGCCAGCAGTGCACAGACAGGGGCCTACGAGCAGTACTTC	CASSAQTGAYEQYF
TRBD1	TRBV18	14	TRBJ1-1	NA	TGTGCCAGCTCCGATGACAGGGGAAACACTGAAGCTTTCTTT	CASSDDRGNTEAFF
NA	TRBV11-2	17	TRBJ2-3	NA	TGTGCCAGCAGCAGGCGGGGCAGTCAGAGTAGCACAGATACGCAGTATTTT	CASSRRGSQSSTDTQYF
NA	TRBV29-1	15	TRBJ1-1	many	TGCAGCGTTGAAGCATGGGGAACAAAGAACACTGAAGCTTTCTTT	CSVEAWGTKNTEAFF
NA	TRBV5-1	19	TRBJ2-2	few	TGCGCCAGCAGCTTGGTAGACAGCGGATTCTCCCGAGGCACCGGGGAGCTGTTTTTT	CASSLVDSGFSRGTGELFF